These 25 T cell receptor beta chains came from one sample sequenced in a study of T cells after yellow fever vaccination. TCRdb used MiXCR to reprocess the 5' RACE reads, holding one entry per CDR3 protein. The sample yields 25,000 to 35,000 distinct CDR3 sequences, over 4.5% seen once. Specimen: CD8+ T cells sorted from PBMCs, collected 10 days after the yellow fever booster vaccination. The origin of the receptors is a man aged 25 to 40 who received the YFV17D yellow fever vaccine.

This clonotype was detected many times. The rearrangement joins TRBV14 to TRBJ2-1; D gene uncertain. The ends were cut back, 2 bases at V and 5 bases at J, with 4 bases in the middle. This CDR3 contains 12 residues. Germline lookup yields CDR1 SGHDN and CDR2 FVKESK. The CDR3 DNA reads TGTGCCAGCAGCCAATCCCACAATGAGCAGTTCTTC. Translated: CASSQSHNEQFF.

This clonotype was observed many times. The V and J genes are TRBV7-3 and TRBJ2-1; 9 positions agree with TRBD2. The V gene end was trimmed by 0 bases and the J gene end by 8 bases; junction bases not matched to a gene: 5. In germline, CDR1 is SGHTA, CDR2 FQGTGA. This CDR3 spans 15 amino acids. The CDR3 reads CASSLTAGGYYEQFF. CDR3 sequence (DNA): TGTGCCAGCAGCTTAACAGCGGGAGGCTATTATGAGCAGTTCTTC.

The rearrangement uses TRBV12-3 or TRBV12-4 and TRBJ2-5; 11 bases align to TRBD2. V lost 3 bases to trimming and J lost 1 base; unmatched junction nucleotides: 13. The CDR3 sequence is 19 residues long. The chain's CDR3 is CASSFSVSWGTSGQETQYF. CDR3 bases: TGTGCCAGCAGTTTTAGCGTTAGCTGGGGGACTAGCGGCCAAGAGACCCAGTACTTC.

In this sample, this clonotype turned up many times. This sequence joins TRBV7-2 and TRBJ2-7, with unresolved D. The CDR3 is made up of 13 amino acids. Germline V gene lookup returns CDR1 SGHTA and CDR2 FQGNSA. Trimming removed 2 bases at V and 6 bases at J, with 11 bases between. CDR3 residues: CASSLMSGSEQYF. DNA of the CDR3: TGTGCCAGCAGCTTAATGTCGGGTTCCGAGCAGTACTTC. Looking up the rest from reference TRBV7-2 and TRBJ2-7 gives the full variable domain: GAGVSQSPSNKVTEKGKDVELRCDPISGHTALYWYRQSLGQGLEFLIYFQGNSAPDKSGLPSDRFSAERTGGSVSTLTIQRTQQEDSAVYLCASSLMSGSEQYFGPGTRLTVT.

This clonotype was seen repeatedly, ten times or more. The chain joins TRBV4-3 to TRBJ2-1; the D gene is possibly TRBD2 (6 bases). The germline gives CDR1 LGHNA, CDR2 YSLEER. The CDR3 length is 15 residues. Deletions cut 0 bases from V and 10 bases from J, with 16 bases between. In DNA, the CDR3 is TGCGCCAGCAGCCAAGAATCTGTAAGGGGAGGAGAGCAGTTCTTC. Its translation: CASSQESVRGGEQFF.

This clonotype was seen ten or more times. The rearrangement uses TRBV6-1 and TRBJ2-5; 12 bases line up with TRBD1. The CDR3 loop spans 15 amino acids. Trimming removed 7 bases from V and 5 bases from J; junction bases left unmatched: 8. Germline-derived CDR1 and CDR2 are MNHNS and SASEGT. This CDR3 is CASNLGQGAWETQYF. In DNA, the CDR3 is TGTGCCAGCAACCTGGGACAGGGGGCGTGGGAGACCCAGTACTTC.

This clonotype was picked up many times. This chain joins TRBV7-7 and TRBJ2-7; 7 bases align to TRBD1. The germline V gene has CDR1 SSHAT and CDR2 FNYEAQ (reference sequence). CDR3 length: 15 amino acids. With V trimmed by 3 bases and J by 3 bases, 8 bases remained unmatched. The CDR3, as DNA: TGTGCCAGCAGCTTTGGACAGGACGGAAACTACGAGCAGTACTTC. As protein: CASSFGQDGNYEQYF. The whole variable domain, remainder taken from reference TRBV7-7 and TRBJ2-7, is GAGVSQSPRYKVTKRGQDVTLRCDPISSHATLYWYQQALGQGPEFLTYFNYEAQPDKSGLPSDRFSAERPEGSISTLTIQRTEQRDSAMYRCASSFGQDGNYEQYFGPGTRLTVT.

In this sample, this clonotype turned up many times. The V gene is TRBV15, the J gene TRBJ2-2; 10 positions agree with TRBD1. Germline CDR1 is LNHNV and CDR2 is YYDKDF (reference sequence). V trimming: 6 bases; J trimming: 0 bases; junction bases outside the gene matches: 7. The CDR3 is made up of 17 amino acids. CDR3 DNA: TGTGCCACCAGACCGACAGGGGGCATGTCGAACACCGGGGAGCTGTTTTTT. Protein sequence: CATRPTGGMSNTGELFF.

This clonotype came up many times. This chain links TRBV27 with TRBJ2-7; tentatively, D is TRBD2 (5 bases). V dropped 5 bases and J dropped 4 bases, with 12 bases sitting between them. CDR1 and CDR2 (germline): MNHEY, SMNVEV (reference sequence). The CDR3 sequence is 13 residues long. For the CDR3, the DNA is TGTGCCAGCAGTAAGGAGGACTTTTACGAGCAGTACTTC. The encoded protein is CASSKEDFYEQYF.

This clonotype appeared many times. The chain is built from TRBV7-9 and TRBJ2-7; TRBD1 agrees at 10 bases. In germline, CDR1 is SEHNR, CDR2 FQNEAQ (reference sequence). The V gene end was trimmed by 4 bases and the J gene end by 4 bases; junction bases not matched to a gene: 7. This CDR3 is built from 15 residues. The CDR3 loop reads CASSSGTGVAYEQYF. CDR3 coding DNA: TGTGCCAGCAGCTCCGGGACAGGGGTTGCGTACGAGCAGTACTTC.

This clonotype was recorded many times. CDR3 sequence: CASSSQGSLEETQYF. DNA of the CDR3: TGTGCCAGCAGTTCCCAGGGGTCTCTCGAAGAGACCCAGTACTTC. The rearrangement joins TRBV5-4 to TRBJ2-5; D might be TRBD1 (6 bases). Trimming cost V 5 bases and J 3 bases, with 17 bases left between them. Germline values: CDR1 SGHNT, CDR2 YYREEE (reference sequence). This CDR3 comprises 15 residues.

This clonotype was recorded many times. The J gene is TRBJ2-7, the V gene TRBV5-5, with D unresolved. The germline CDR1 and CDR2 sequences are SGHKS and YYEKEE (reference sequence). CDR3 size: 16 residues. Trimming left V 0 bases short and J 0 bases short, with 13 bases between. The CDR3 sequence is CASSLDLAGRSYEQYF. In DNA, the CDR3 is TGTGCCAGCAGCTTGGACTTGGCAGGCCGCTCCTACGAGCAGTACTTC.

This clonotype showed up many times. The V call is TRBV29-1, the J call TRBJ2-1, with D perhaps matching TRBD2 (5 bases). Germline CDR1 reads SQVTM; CDR2 reads ANQGSEA. V shed 6 bases and J shed 9 bases, with 15 bases lying between them. There are 12 residues in the CDR3. CDR3 region: CSVSEGGVEQFF. The CDR3 region has the DNA TGCAGCGTGAGCGAAGGAGGTGTTGAGCAGTTCTTC.

The table lists this clonotype with many counts. This chain connects TRBV5-6 to TRBJ2-7, with D perhaps given as TRBD1 or TRBD2 (5 bases each). Germline values: CDR1 SGHDT, CDR2 YYEEEE. V shed 1 base and J shed 5 bases, with 7 bases lying between them. The CDR3 runs to 12 residues. DNA for the CDR3: TGTGCCAGCAGCTTGCAGGGACACGAGCAGTACTTC. This encodes CASSLQGHEQYF.

The sample holds many counts of this clonotype. This chain links TRBV7-9 with TRBJ2-7, with TRBD1 as a possible D gene (5 bases). The CDR3 is 15 residues long. Trimming took 5 bases from V and 1 from J, leaving 15 bases between them. The germline gives CDR1 SEHNR, CDR2 FQNEAQ (reference sequence). CDR3 protein: CASSPPLDISYEQYF. The CDR3 nucleotides read TGTGCCAGCAGCCCCCCGCTGGACATTTCCTACGAGCAGTACTTC.

This clonotype has a count of ten or more. The chain has TRBV5-1 and TRBJ2-7; D might be TRBD1 (5 bases). CDR3 length: 17 amino acids. Deletions cut 5 bases from V and 4 bases from J, with 25 bases between. Germline V CDR1 and CDR2: SGHRS, YFSETQ. CDR3 bases: TGCGCCAGCAGTTCGTCAGGGCCCTACTCCCTTCATTACGAGCAGTACTTC. Amino acids: CASSSSGPYSLHYEQYF.

A word on this clonotype: A single base separates this from a much larger clone, so it may be a read error. This likely comes from a read error, as the CDR3 has no conserved phenylalanine or tryptophan at its end. The CDR3 is CSVLAGGAQETQYL. The CDR3 bases are TGCAGCGTGTTAGCGGGAGGGGCACAAGAGACCCAGTACCTC. The chain combines TRBV29-1 with TRBJ2-5, with 11 positions matching TRBD2. CDR3 length: 14 residues. In germline, CDR1 is SQVTM, CDR2 ANQGSEA. Trimming at V came to 6 bases and at J to 2 bases, leaving 5 bases not matched to a gene.

Judged by abundance, this clonotype is medium-sized. The chain has TRBV15 and TRBJ2-1, with D perhaps TRBD2 (5 bases). Germline V gene sequence: CDR1 LNHNV, CDR2 YYDKDF (reference sequence). The CDR3 loop spans 15 amino acids. V was trimmed by 0 bases and J by 2 bases, leaving 8 bases between them. The CDR3 DNA reads TGTGCCACCAGCAGAGATGCGGGCGCCTACAATGAGCAGTTCTTC. This codes for CATSRDAGAYNEQFF.

The table lists this clonotype with many counts. The chain joins TRBV15 to TRBJ2-3, with 9 bases identical to TRBD2. Germline V gives CDR1 LNHNV, CDR2 YYDKDF (reference sequence). CDR3 length: 16 residues. The V and J ends lost 6 bases and 2 bases, in that order; junction bases with no gene match: 9. CDR3 residues: CATSSREGLDTDTQYF. The DNA of the CDR3 is TGTGCCACCAGTTCGCGGGAGGGCCTTGACACAGATACGCAGTATTTT.

This clonotype was seen repeatedly, ten times or more. CDR3 residues: CSAKKEAPLTNEQFF. The DNA for the CDR3 is TGCAGTGCTAAGAAGGAGGCACCCCTCACCAATGAGCAGTTCTTC. This sequence joins TRBV20-1 and TRBJ2-1; TRBD2 might be the D (5 bases). The V gene lost 4 bases and the J gene lost 6 bases, with 19 bases spanning the gap. Germline V lookup: CDR1 DFQATT, CDR2 SNEGSKA (reference sequence). CDR3 length equals 15 residues.

This clonotype was counted many times. V gene TRBV20-1 combines with J gene TRBJ2-7; a weak D match, TRBD2 (5 bases). Germline CDR1 and CDR2: DFQATT and SNEGSKA (reference sequence). There are 15 residues in the CDR3. Deletions cut 3 bases from V and 0 bases from J, with 15 bases between. In DNA form, the CDR3 reads TGCAGTGCTAGCCCGGGCCCACGGGGCTCCTACGAGCAGTACTTC. As protein: CSASPGPRGSYEQYF.

Ten or more counts support this clonotype. This rearrangement joins TRBV6-5 to TRBJ2-7; D may be TRBD2 (6 bases). CDR1 and CDR2 from the germline V gene are MNHEY and SVGAGI. Trimming shortened V by 0 bases and J by 3 bases, and 15 bases separated the two germline ends. This CDR3 spans 16 amino acids. The CDR3 nucleotides read TGTGCCAGCAGTTACTCGACGGGGGAGAAACTCTACGAGCAGTACTTC. Protein product: CASSYSTGEKLYEQYF.

Ten or more counts support this clonotype. The J gene is TRBJ2-3, the V gene TRBV4-1; D perhaps matches TRBD1 (5 bases). CDR1 is MGHRA, CDR2 YSYEKL, per germline. This CDR3 comprises 15 residues. Trimming took off 1 base at V and 4 bases at J, with 12 bases between the two ends. CDR3: CASSQGVQGADTQYF. The CDR3 nucleotides are TGCGCCAGCAGCCAAGGAGTGCAGGGTGCAGATACGCAGTATTTT.

This clonotype was detected many times. The genes are TRBV23-1 and TRBJ1-5; D is possibly TRBD1 (5 bases). TRBV23-1 counts as an open reading frame of uncertain function. The CDR3 extends over 16 amino acids. The germline V and J ends were trimmed by 3 bases and 4 bases, with 16 bases remaining between them. The CDR3 nucleotides read TGCGCCAGCAGTCACCCAGGGAAGGATCCAAATCAGCCCCAGCATTTT. Protein: CASSHPGKDPNQPQHF.

This clonotype was seen repeatedly, ten times or more. This chain connects TRBV28 to TRBJ1-3; D remains unclear. The V end was cut by 7 bases, the J end by 1 base, with 8 bases between. There are 13 residues in the CDR3. Per the germline V gene, CDR1 is MDHEN and CDR2 is SYDVKM. The CDR3 nucleotides read TGTGCCAGCACCCCCGGGTCTGGAAACACCATATATTTT. Its translation: CASTPGSGNTIYF.